This entry lists 12 T cell receptor beta chains sequenced from one sample in a study of control samples from healthy donors and cancer patients. Libraries were prepared by immunoSEQ multiplex PCR; TCRdb keeps only in-frame clonotypes and omits some of them. The table includes 150,000 to 200,000 clones, roughly 94% detected once. The sample comprised blood. These receptors were collected from a woman in her 40s in good health.

The genes are TRBV5-1 and TRBJ1-1; the D is unclear. Germline loops: CDR1 SGHRS, CDR2 YFSETQ. The CDR3 length is 16 residues. V lost 0 bases, J lost 4 bases, and 16 bases lay in between. CDR3 coding DNA: TGCGCCAGCAGCTTGGCAGGTCTGGGAGTCGGCACTGAAGCTTTCTTT. Translation gives CASSLAGLGVGTEAFF.

The chain is built from TRBV19 and TRBJ1-2; perhaps TRBD1 as D (5 bases). The CDR3 loop spans 16 amino acids. Germline CDR1 is LNHDA and CDR2 is SQIVND (reference sequence). Trimming took off 2 bases at V and 0 bases at J, with 13 bases between the two ends. DNA of the CDR3: TGTGCCAGTAGTATAACGGGACGGAAAGCTAACTATGGCTACACCTTC. It specifies CASSITGRKANYGYTF.

This clone was counted only a few times. The chain links TRBV5-1 to TRBJ2-1; 8 nucleotides match TRBD2. The germline gives CDR1 SGHRS, CDR2 YFSETQ. V was pared by 2 bases and J by 0 bases, with 10 bases of the junction left unmatched. There are 18 residues in the CDR3. CDR3 protein: CASSLNKLAESSYNEQFF. DNA of the CDR3: TGCGCCAGCAGCTTAAACAAACTAGCGGAGAGCTCCTACAATGAGCAGTTCTTC.

The chain employs TRBV7-2 and TRBJ1-1; TRBD1 might be the D (6 bases). This CDR3 contains 15 residues. Per the germline V gene, CDR1 is SGHTA and CDR2 is FQGNSA. V was trimmed by 1 base and J by 4 bases, leaving 13 bases between them. CDR3 nucleotides: TGTGCCAGCAGCTTAGGTGCCAGGGGATTCACTGAAGCTTTCTTT. The encoded protein is CASSLGARGFTEAFF. The whole variable domain, remainder taken from reference TRBV7-2 and TRBJ1-1, is GAGVSQSPSNKVTEKGKDVELRCDPISGHTALYWYRQSLGQGLEFLIYFQGNSAPDKSGLPSDRFSAERTGGSVSTLTIQRTQQEDSAVYLCASSLGARGFTEAFFGQGTRLTVV.

The gene calls are TRBV4-1 and TRBJ2-3; a weak D match, TRBD2 (5 bases). Trimming removed 1 base at V and 4 bases at J, with 9 bases between. Germline V lookup: CDR1 MGHRA, CDR2 YSYEKL. This CDR3 region has 14 residues. CDR3 amino acids: CASSQGGGPDTQYF. CDR3 bases: TGCGCCAGCAGCCAAGGAGGAGGCCCAGATACGCAGTATTTT.

V gene TRBV5-1 combines with J gene TRBJ2-7; 8 bases match TRBD1. The trim removed 3 bases at V and 3 bases at J, leaving 5 bases unmatched. Germline V gene data show CDR1 as SGHRS and CDR2 as YFSETQ. The CDR3 is 14 amino acids. The CDR3 nucleotides are TGCGCCAGCAGCTCTAGACAGGGGTTCTACGAGCAGTACTTC. This encodes CASSSRQGFYEQYF.

The J gene is TRBJ2-1, the V gene TRBV4-1; TRBD2 agrees at 9 bases. The CDR3 spans 15 residues. The germline gives CDR1 MGHRA, CDR2 YSYEKL. V lost 2 bases and J lost 7; bases outside the gene matches: 6. The CDR3: CASSQTPSGINEQFF. CDR3 in DNA: TGCGCCAGCAGCCAAACGCCTAGCGGGATAAATGAGCAGTTCTTC.

The V gene is TRBV5-6, the J gene TRBJ1-5; TRBD1 matches 8 bases. The CDR3 extends over 18 amino acids. The V gene end was trimmed by 2 bases and the J gene end by 0 bases; junction bases not matched to a gene: 10. Germline-derived CDR1 and CDR2 are SGHDT and YYEEEE. The CDR3 here is CASSFGDRSIYSNQPQHF. The CDR3 DNA reads TGTGCCAGCAGCTTCGGGGACAGGTCGATCTATAGCAATCAGCCCCAGCATTTT.

J is TRBJ1-2 and V is TRBV3-1 (or the pseudogene TRBV3-2); no clear D gene. Trimming took 4 bases from V and 2 from J, leaving 11 bases between them. Germline V gene sequence: CDR1 LGHDT, CDR2 YNNKEL (reference sequence). The CDR3 is 14 residues long. CDR3 in DNA: TGTGCCAGCAGCCCTTGGACGGAAAACTATGGCTACACCTTC. This codes for CASSPWTENYGYTF.

The chain couples TRBV3-1 (or the pseudogene TRBV3-2) to TRBJ1-5; D ambiguous. Trimming took off 0 bases at V and 4 bases at J, with 16 bases between the two ends. CDR3 length equals 17 residues. The V gene's germline CDR1 is LGHDT and CDR2 YNNKEL (reference sequence). CDR3 sequence reads: CASSQDHTSCLNQPQHF. The CDR3 nucleotides read TGTGCCAGCAGCCAAGATCATACCAGCTGTCTAAATCAGCCCCAGCATTTT.

This clone is a singleton in its sample. The rearrangement links TRBV5-5 to TRBJ2-1; D ambiguous. This CDR3 region has 13 residues. Germline CDR1 is SGHKS and CDR2 is YYEKEE (reference sequence). V was trimmed by 2 bases and J by 4 bases, leaving 7 bases between them. The CDR3 sequence: CASSFYGYNEQFF. CDR3 DNA: TGTGCCAGCAGCTTTTACGGGTACAATGAGCAGTTCTTC.

The V gene is TRBV10-3, the J gene TRBJ1-1, with 7 bases fitting TRBD1. The CDR3 sequence is 14 residues long. CDR1 is ENHRY and CDR2 is SYGVKD in the germline V gene. The V and J ends lost 6 bases and 3 bases, in that order; junction bases with no gene match: 7. CDR3 in amino acids: CAIRRQGSDTEAFF. The CDR3 DNA sequence: TGTGCCATCAGACGACAGGGATCCGACACTGAAGCTTTCTTT.